The 3 T cell receptor beta chains listed next were all sequenced from one sample in a study of T cells in Graves' hyperthyroidism and ophthalmopathy. Amplification of TCR beta CDR3 regions was performed using RNA transcripts as template. The study used the HTBI primer set for a first-round RT-PCR of the TCR CDR3. TCRdb reprocessed the multiplex PCR reads with MiXCR, giving one entry per CDR3 protein. The sample lists a few hundred thousand distinct CDR3 sequences; 15% to 20% were seen once. Sequenced material: blood. The receptor source for this set is a woman in her 40s with Graves' ophthalmopathy.

A few counts support this clonotype. The chain recombines TRBV20-1 with TRBJ2-2, with 11 bases identical to TRBD2. V trimming: 5 bases; J trimming: 3 bases; junction bases outside the gene matches: 8. The germline gives CDR1 DFQATT, CDR2 SNEGSKA (reference sequence). The CDR3 loop spans 16 amino acids. The chain's CDR3 is CSAQILAGGYTGELFF. The CDR3 region has the DNA TGCAGTGCTCAGATATTAGCGGGGGGGTACACCGGGGAGCTGTTTTTT.

The table lists this clonotype with many counts. The chain joins TRBV20-1 to TRBJ2-5, with D perhaps TRBD1 (5 bases). Germline V gene data show CDR1 as DFQATT and CDR2 as SNEGSKA (reference sequence). Trimming took 5 bases from V and 4 from J, leaving 11 bases between them. The CDR3 length is 12 residues. CDR3 nucleotide sequence: TGCAGTGCTGCTGACAGTTTAGAGACCCAGTACTTC. It codes for CSAADSLETQYF.

This clonotype was picked up many times. V usage is TRBV3-1 and J usage is TRBJ2-1; the D gene is possibly TRBD2 (6 bases). The CDR3 length is 16 residues. From germline, CDR1 is LGHDT and CDR2 YNNKEL (reference sequence). The ends were cut back, 0 bases at V and 3 bases at J, with 12 bases in the middle. The chain's CDR3 is CASSQEGGTLYNEQFF. In DNA, the CDR3 is TGTGCCAGCAGCCAAGAAGGAGGGACCCTCTACAATGAGCAGTTCTTC.